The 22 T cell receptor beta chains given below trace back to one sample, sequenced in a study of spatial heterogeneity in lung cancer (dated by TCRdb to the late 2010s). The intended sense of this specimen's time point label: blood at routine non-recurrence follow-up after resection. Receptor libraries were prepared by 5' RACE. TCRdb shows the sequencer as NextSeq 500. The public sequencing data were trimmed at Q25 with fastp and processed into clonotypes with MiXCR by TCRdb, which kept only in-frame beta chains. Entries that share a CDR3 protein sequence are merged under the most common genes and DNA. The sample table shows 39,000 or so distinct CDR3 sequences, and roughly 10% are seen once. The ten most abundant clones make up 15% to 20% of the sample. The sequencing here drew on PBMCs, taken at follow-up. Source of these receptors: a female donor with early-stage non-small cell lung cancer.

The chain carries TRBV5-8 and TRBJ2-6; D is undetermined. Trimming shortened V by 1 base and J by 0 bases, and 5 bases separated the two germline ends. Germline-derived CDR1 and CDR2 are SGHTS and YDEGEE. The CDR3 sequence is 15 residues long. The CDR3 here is CASSLIHSGANVLTF. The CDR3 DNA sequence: TGTGCCAGCAGCTTGATCCACTCTGGGGCCAACGTCCTGACTTTC.

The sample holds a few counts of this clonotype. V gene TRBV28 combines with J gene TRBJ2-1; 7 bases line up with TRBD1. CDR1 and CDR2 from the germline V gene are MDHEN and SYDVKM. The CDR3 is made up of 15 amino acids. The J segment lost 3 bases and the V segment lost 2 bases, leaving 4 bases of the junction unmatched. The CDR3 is CASSLGGTVYNEQFF. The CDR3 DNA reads TGTGCCAGCAGTTTAGGTGGGACAGTCTACAATGAGCAGTTCTTC.

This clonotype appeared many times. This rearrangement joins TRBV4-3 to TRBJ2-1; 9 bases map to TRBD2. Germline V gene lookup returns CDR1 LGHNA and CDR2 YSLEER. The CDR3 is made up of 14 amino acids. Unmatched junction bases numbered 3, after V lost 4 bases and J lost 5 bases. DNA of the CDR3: TGCGCCAGCAGCCCAAGCGGGGGGAACAATGAGCAGTTCTTC. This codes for CASSPSGGNNEQFF.

The CDR3 reads CASSGDRGREKLFF. The CDR3 region has the DNA TGTGCCAGCAGCGGTGACAGGGGAAGGGAAAAACTGTTTTTT. The V gene is TRBV28, the J gene TRBJ1-4; 8 positions agree with TRBD1. Germline-derived CDR1 and CDR2 are MDHEN and SYDVKM. The ends lost 6 bases at V and 8 bases at J; junction bases unmatched: 8. CDR3 length equals 14 residues.

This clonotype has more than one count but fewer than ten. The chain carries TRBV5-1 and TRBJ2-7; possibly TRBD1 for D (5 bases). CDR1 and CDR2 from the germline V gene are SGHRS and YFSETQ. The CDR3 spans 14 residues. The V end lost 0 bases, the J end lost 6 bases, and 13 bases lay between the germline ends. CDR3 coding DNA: TGCGCCAGCAGCTTGGGGGCCAGGGCTCGCGAGCAGTACTTC. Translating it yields CASSLGARAREQYF. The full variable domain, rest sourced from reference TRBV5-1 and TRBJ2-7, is KAGVTQTPRYLIKTRGQQVTLSCSPISGHRSVSWYQQTPGQGLQFLFEYFSETQRNKGNFPGRFSGRQFSNSRSEMNVSTLELGDSALYLCASSLGARAREQYFGPGTRLTVT.

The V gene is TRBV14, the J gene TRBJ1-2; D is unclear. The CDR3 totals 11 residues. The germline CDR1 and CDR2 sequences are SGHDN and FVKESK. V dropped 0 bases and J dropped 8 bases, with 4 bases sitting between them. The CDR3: CASSQDEGYTF. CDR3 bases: TGTGCCAGCAGCCAAGACGAGGGCTACACCTTC.

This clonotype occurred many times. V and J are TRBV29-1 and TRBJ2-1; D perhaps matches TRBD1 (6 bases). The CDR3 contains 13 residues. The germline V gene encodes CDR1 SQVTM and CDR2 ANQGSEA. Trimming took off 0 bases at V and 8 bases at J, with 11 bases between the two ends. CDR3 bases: TGCAGCGTTGAAGAATTGGGGGCCGATGAGCAGTTCTTC. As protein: CSVEELGADEQFF.

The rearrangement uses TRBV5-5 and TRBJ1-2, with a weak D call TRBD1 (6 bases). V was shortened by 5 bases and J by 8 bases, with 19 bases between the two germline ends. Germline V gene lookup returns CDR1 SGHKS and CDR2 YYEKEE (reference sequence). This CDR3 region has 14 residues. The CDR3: CASSPLAQGRGYTF. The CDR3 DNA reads TGTGCCAGCAGTCCCCTGGCACAGGGTCGGGGCTACACCTTC.

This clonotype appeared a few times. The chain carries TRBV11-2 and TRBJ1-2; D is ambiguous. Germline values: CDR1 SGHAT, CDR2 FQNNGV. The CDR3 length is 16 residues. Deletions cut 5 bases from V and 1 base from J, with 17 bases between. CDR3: CASSPLVGNLNYGYTF. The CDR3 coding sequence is TGTGCCAGCAGCCCCCTCGTGGGGAATCTTAACTATGGCTACACCTTC.

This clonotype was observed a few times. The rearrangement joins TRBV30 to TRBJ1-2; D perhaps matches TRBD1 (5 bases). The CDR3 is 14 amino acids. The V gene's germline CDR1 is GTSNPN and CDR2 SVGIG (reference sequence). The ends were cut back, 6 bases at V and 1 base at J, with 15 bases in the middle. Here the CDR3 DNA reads TGTGCCTGCCCTGGGGACCGCGTTAACTATGGCTACACCTTC. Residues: CACPGDRVNYGYTF.

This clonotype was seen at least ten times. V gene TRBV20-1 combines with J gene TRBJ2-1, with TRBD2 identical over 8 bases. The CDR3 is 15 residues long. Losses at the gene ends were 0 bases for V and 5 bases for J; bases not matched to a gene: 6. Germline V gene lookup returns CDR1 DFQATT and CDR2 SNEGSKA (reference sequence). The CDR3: CSARDKAGDNNEQFF. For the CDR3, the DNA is TGCAGTGCTAGAGATAAAGCGGGGGATAACAATGAGCAGTTCTTC.

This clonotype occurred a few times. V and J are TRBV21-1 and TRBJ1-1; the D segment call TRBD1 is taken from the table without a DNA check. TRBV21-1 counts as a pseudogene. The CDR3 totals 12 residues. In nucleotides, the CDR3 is TGTGCCAGCAGCCCCCGGATGACTGAAGCTTTCTTT. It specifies CASSPRMTEAFF.

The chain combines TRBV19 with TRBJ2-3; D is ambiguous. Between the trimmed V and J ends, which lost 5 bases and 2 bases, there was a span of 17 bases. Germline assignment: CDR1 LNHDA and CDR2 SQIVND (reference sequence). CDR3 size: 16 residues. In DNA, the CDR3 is TGTGCCAGTAGTTTCGACGGCCTCCCGCACACAGATACGCAGTATTTT. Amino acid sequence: CASSFDGLPHTDTQYF. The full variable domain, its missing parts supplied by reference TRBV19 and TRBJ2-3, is DGGITQSPKYLFRKEGQNVTLSCEQNLNHDAMYWYRQDPGQGLRLIYYSQIVNDFQKGDIAEGYSVSREKKESFPLTVTSAQKNPTAFYLCASSFDGLPHTDTQYFGPGTRLTVL.

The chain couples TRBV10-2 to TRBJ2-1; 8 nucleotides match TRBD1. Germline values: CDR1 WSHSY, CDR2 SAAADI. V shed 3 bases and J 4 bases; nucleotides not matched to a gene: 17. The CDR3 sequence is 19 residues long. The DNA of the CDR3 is TGCGCCAGCAGTGAACGGGACAGGTGGCCCGGCGTAGGATACAATGAGCAGTTCTTC. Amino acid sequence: CASSERDRWPGVGYNEQFF.

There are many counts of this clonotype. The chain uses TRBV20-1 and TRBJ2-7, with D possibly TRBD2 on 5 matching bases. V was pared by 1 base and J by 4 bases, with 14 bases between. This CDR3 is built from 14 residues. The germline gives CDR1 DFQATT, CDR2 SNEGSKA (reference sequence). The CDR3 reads CSARVSREPYEQYF. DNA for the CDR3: TGCAGTGCTAGAGTCTCACGGGAACCGTACGAGCAGTACTTC.

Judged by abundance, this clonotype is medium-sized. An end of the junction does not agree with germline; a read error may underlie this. CDR3 sequence reads: CASSLAGTGQETQYF. The CDR3 DNA is TGTGCTAGCAGCTTAGCGGGGACAGGGCAAGAGACCCAGTACTTC. The rearrangement uses TRBV7-7 and TRBJ2-5; maybe TRBD1 (9 bases). This CDR3 spans 15 amino acids. Germline V CDR1 and CDR2: SSHAT, FNYEAQ (reference sequence). The full variable domain, rest sourced from reference TRBV7-7 and TRBJ2-5, is GAGVSQSPRYKVTKRGQDVTLRCDPISSHATLYWYQQALGQGPEFLTYFNYEAQPDKSGLPSDRFSAERPEGSISTLTIQRTEQRDSAMYRCASSLAGTGQETQYFGPGTRLLVL.

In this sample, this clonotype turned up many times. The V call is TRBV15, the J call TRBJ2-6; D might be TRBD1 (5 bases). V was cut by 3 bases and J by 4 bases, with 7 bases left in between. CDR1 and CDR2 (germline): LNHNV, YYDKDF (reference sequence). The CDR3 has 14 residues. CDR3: CATSRDTGANVLTF. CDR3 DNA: TGTGCCACCAGCAGGGACACCGGGGCCAACGTCCTGACTTTC.

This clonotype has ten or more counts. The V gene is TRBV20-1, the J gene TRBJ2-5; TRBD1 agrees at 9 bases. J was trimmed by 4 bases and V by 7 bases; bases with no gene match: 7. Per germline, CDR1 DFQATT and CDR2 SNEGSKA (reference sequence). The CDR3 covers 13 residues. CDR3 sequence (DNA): TGCAGTGGTGACAGGGGGATCGGAGAGACCCAGTACTTC. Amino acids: CSGDRGIGETQYF.

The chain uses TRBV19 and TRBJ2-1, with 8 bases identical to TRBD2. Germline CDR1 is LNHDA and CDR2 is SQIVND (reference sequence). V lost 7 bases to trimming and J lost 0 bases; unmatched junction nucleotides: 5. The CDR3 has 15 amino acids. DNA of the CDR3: TGTGCCAGTAAACTAGCGGCCAGCTCCTACAATGAGCAGTTCTTC. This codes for CASKLAASSYNEQFF.

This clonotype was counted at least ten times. The CDR3 loop is CAWSDGASYEQYF. In DNA form, the CDR3 reads TGTGCCTGGAGTGATGGAGCCTCCTACGAGCAGTACTTC. The J gene is TRBJ2-7, the V gene TRBV30, with D hard to call. This CDR3 spans 13 amino acids. V lost 1 base and J 0 bases, leaving 7 bases between the germline ends. CDR1 is GTSNPN, CDR2 SVGIG, per germline (reference sequence).

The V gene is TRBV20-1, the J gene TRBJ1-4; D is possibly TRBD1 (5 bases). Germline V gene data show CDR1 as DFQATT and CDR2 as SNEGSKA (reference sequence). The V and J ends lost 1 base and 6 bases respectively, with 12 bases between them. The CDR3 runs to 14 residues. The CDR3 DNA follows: TGCAGTGCTAGAGGGGGCGTCGAGTATGAAAAACTGTTTTTT. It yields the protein CSARGGVEYEKLFF.

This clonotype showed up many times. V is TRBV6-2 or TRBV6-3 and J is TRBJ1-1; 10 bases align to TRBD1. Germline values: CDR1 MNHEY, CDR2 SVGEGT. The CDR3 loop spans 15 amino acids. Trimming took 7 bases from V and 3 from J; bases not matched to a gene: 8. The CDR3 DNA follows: TGTGCCAGCATTATGGGACAGGGGCCCGACACTGAAGCTTTCTTT. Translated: CASIMGQGPDTEAFF.